The rows below give T cell receptor beta chains drawn from one sample of a study of T cell responses to AZD1222 COVID-19 vaccine. Data came from immunoSEQ multiplex PCR; TCRdb stores just in-frame clones and leaves some out. The table shows more than 110,000 clones, with almost 90% occurring only once. Sample: peripheral blood, taken on day 0 of AZD1222 vaccination. These receptors all come from an adult in good health. The conserved cysteine and the conserved F or W are not part of the CDR3 here. The D gene is left open where the match is weak.

v_call: TRBV27; d_call: TRBD1; j_call: TRBJ1-4; cdr3_aa: ASSRLDRVTTNEKLF
v_call: TRBV19; d_call: TRBD2; j_call: TRBJ2-1; cdr3_aa: ASRGLALYNEQF
v_call: TRBV10-2; d_call: TRBD1; j_call: TRBJ2-7; cdr3_aa: ASSDFAGQGLTLNWEQY
v_call: TRBV6-2/TRBV6-3; d_call: -; j_call: TRBJ1-2; cdr3_aa: ASSYDGDYGYT
v_call: TRBV6-5; d_call: -; j_call: TRBJ1-6; cdr3_aa: ASRALGYNSPLH
v_call: TRBV4-3; d_call: -; j_call: TRBJ2-1; cdr3_aa: ASSQGAGSSYNEQF
v_call: TRBV28; d_call: -; j_call: TRBJ1-1; cdr3_aa: ASRGSGTEAF
v_call: TRBV9; d_call: -; j_call: TRBJ1-3; cdr3_aa: ASSKATTGNTIY
v_call: TRBV27; d_call: -; j_call: TRBJ2-7; cdr3_aa: ASSGGGAVFEQY
v_call: TRBV7-8; d_call: -; j_call: TRBJ2-7; cdr3_aa: ASSPDTYEQY
v_call: TRBV28; d_call: -; j_call: TRBJ1-2; cdr3_aa: ASISPARPNYGYT
v_call: TRBV10-3; d_call: -; j_call: TRBJ1-2; cdr3_aa: AIKGARADGYT